Included here is one T cell receptor beta chain sequence, with context. Per germline, CDR1 WSHSY and CDR2 SAAADI. Trimming pared 7 bases from V and 4 bases from J, leaving 16 bases between. The CDR3 consists of 14 residues. The sample originates from a study of blood T cell repertoires in COVID-19. Study information: Acute-phase and convalescent COVID-19 samples originated in the United States, Italy and Spain.

Sequencing was performed with immunoSEQ multiplex PCR; in TCRdb, only in-frame clones are kept and a portion is missing. The sample records roughly 68,000 clones, 88% being singletons. The chain is built from TRBV10-2 and TRBJ1-1, with a possible D match to TRBD1 (5 bases). Sequencing was performed on peripheral blood. The TCR sequence derives from a woman aged 55-70 years with COVID-19, enrolled during active disease. CDR3 in DNA: TGCGCCAGCATCTCAATCGACAGAGGCACTGAAGCTTTCTTT. Translating it yields CASISIDRGTEAFF.